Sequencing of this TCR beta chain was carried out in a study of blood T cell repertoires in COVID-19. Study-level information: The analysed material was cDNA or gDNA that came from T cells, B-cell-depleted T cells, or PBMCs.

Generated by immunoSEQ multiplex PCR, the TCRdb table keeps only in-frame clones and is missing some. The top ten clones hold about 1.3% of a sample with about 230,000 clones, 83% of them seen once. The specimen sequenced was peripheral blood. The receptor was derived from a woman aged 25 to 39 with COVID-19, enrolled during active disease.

The CDR3 bases are TGTGCCAGCAACACACAGTTCACTGAAGCTTTCTTT. Its protein is CASNTQFTEAFF. V gene TRBV28 combines with J gene TRBJ1-1, with D unclear. Trimming shortened V by 7 bases and J by 4 bases, and 10 bases separated the two germline ends. The CDR3 extends over 12 amino acids. The germline CDR1 and CDR2 sequences are MDHEN and SYDVKM.